These 22 T cell receptor beta chains originate from one sample sequenced in a study of molecular identifiers for immune sequencing clone quantification. Each CDR3 protein is one row after TCRdb ran MiXCR on the PCR reads. This sample has 460,000 or so distinct CDR3 sequences; around 21% occur once, and the top ten carry about 0.78%. The sample comprised naive CD8+ T cells from blood, with Jurkat cell RNA spiked in. Indicated subset: FACS-sorted CD8+CD4-CCR7+CD45RA+ naive T cells. Source of these receptors: a human donor in good health. Some libraries in this study had Jurkat cell RNA spiked in.

Comment on this clonotype: One end of the junction is discordant with germline, which a read error may explain. This chain links TRBV11-2 with TRBJ1-3; 8 positions match TRBD1. This CDR3 comprises 14 residues. Germline-derived CDR1 and CDR2 are SGHAT and FQNNGV. The CDR3 DNA follows: TGTGCCTGCAGCGCCACAGGGGGTTTGGAGACCATATATTTT. It codes for CACSATGGLETIYF.

Concerning this clonotype itself: At one boundary the junction diverges from the germline segment, which might be a read error. The CDR3 reads CASSYTITSGQASYNQPRHF. CDR3 bases: TGTGCCAGCAGTTACACGATTACATCGGGACAGGCCTCCTACAATCAGCCCCGGCATTTT. J is TRBJ1-5 and V is TRBV6-2 or TRBV6-3, with 8 positions matching TRBD1. CDR1 and CDR2 (germline): MNHEY, SVGEGT. The CDR3 has 20 amino acids.

This clonotype was seen at least ten times. The chain uses TRBV20-1 and TRBJ2-5, with D unresolved. The V end was cut by 3 bases, the J end by 1 base, with 9 bases between. The CDR3 contains 13 residues. Germline CDR1 reads DFQATT; CDR2 reads SNEGSKA (reference sequence). CDR3 amino acids: CSASLESQETQYF. The CDR3 DNA follows: TGCAGTGCTAGTCTAGAGAGCCAAGAGACCCAGTACTTC.

In its sample, this clonotype was seen a few times. The V gene is TRBV19, the J gene TRBJ1-1; no definite D call. Germline CDR1 and CDR2: LNHDA and SQIVND (reference sequence). Between the trimmed V and J ends, which lost 1 base and 4 bases, there was a span of 16 bases. The CDR3 loop spans 16 amino acids. The CDR3 DNA sequence: TGTGCCAGTAGTATAGCCACACGAGGGATGGGCACTGAAGCTTTCTTT. It encodes CASSIATRGMGTEAFF.

This clonotype was detected many times. The V gene is TRBV29-1, the J gene TRBJ1-2; possible D gene TRBD1, 5 bases. CDR3 length equals 12 residues. Germline loops: CDR1 SQVTM, CDR2 ANQGSEA. Deletions cut 4 bases from V and 6 bases from J, with 12 bases between. For the CDR3, the DNA is TGCAGCGTTGTTGAAAAAGGGGATGGCTACACCTTC. It is translated as CSVVEKGDGYTF.

A few counts support this clonotype. V gene TRBV30 combines with J gene TRBJ1-4, with 7 bases aligning to TRBD1. Germline V gives CDR1 GTSNPN, CDR2 SVGIG (reference sequence). CDR3 length: 12 amino acids. Trimming at V came to 0 bases and at J to 13 bases, leaving 5 bases not matched to a gene. The CDR3 DNA follows: TGTGCCTGGAGTGTAACAGGGGCAAGACTGTTTTTT. This sequence encodes CAWSVTGARLFF.

There are a few counts of this clonotype. A junction boundary mismatches the germline segment, possibly from a read error. The chain joins TRBV3-1 to TRBJ2-5; TRBD1 agrees at 9 bases. The CDR3 loop spans 12 amino acids. Germline V CDR1 and CDR2: LGHDT, YNNKEL (reference sequence). In DNA, the CDR3 is TGTGCCAGCAGCCAAGGTTTGGGGACAGGGCAATTC. It codes for CASSQGLGTGQF.

This clonotype has at least ten counts. This chain links TRBV5-1 with TRBJ2-3, with D perhaps matching TRBD1 (6 bases). The germline V gene encodes CDR1 SGHRS and CDR2 YFSETQ. V gave up 5 bases and J gave up 1 base, with 14 bases separating them. The CDR3 runs to 15 residues. DNA for the CDR3: TGCGCCAGCAGGGACAGACCGGGTGGCACAGATACGCAGTATTTT. Encoded protein: CASRDRPGGTDTQYF.

Only a few counts were recorded for this clonotype. The V and J genes are TRBV10-3 and TRBJ2-3; D is possibly TRBD1 or TRBD2 (5 bases each). CDR3 length equals 18 residues. V was clipped by 4 bases and J by 0 bases, with 20 bases between them. Germline loops: CDR1 ENHRY, CDR2 SYGVKD. In DNA, the CDR3 is TGTGCCATCAGTGGGCCCTCTCCGGGGCCCACTAGCACAGATACGCAGTATTTT. It encodes CAISGPSPGPTSTDTQYF.

This clonotype has only a few counts. The V and J genes are TRBV2 and TRBJ2-7, with 10 bases matching TRBD1. After removal of 6 bases from V and 4 bases from J, the junction contained 6 bases not matched to a gene. CDR1 is SNHLY and CDR2 is FYNNEI in the germline V gene. This CDR3 region has 14 residues. The CDR3 coding sequence is TGTGCCAGCAGACTAAGGGACAGGGGTTACGAGCAGTACTTC. Translated: CASRLRDRGYEQYF.

In regard to this clonotype: A read error may explain this, as a much larger clone is one base away. This CDR3 is CASRKGQGAVTGELSF. The CDR3 DNA is TGTGCCAGCAGAAAAGGACAGGGGGCGGTCACCGGGGAGCTGTCTTTT. V is TRBV5-6 and J is TRBJ2-2; 11 bases map to TRBD1. Germline V gene sequence: CDR1 SGHDT, CDR2 YYEEEE. This CDR3 comprises 16 residues.

A word on this clonotype: This may arise from a read error, as a much more abundant clone is one base away. Without the conserved terminal phenylalanine or tryptophan, this CDR3 likely stems from a read error. The CDR3 DNA reads TGTGCCAGCAGTGGCAAGACAGGGTTGTTGGATACGCAGTATCTT. Encoded protein: CASSGKTGLLDTQYL. The V and J genes are TRBV25-1 and TRBJ2-3, with TRBD1 matching 7 bases. The germline CDR1 and CDR2 sequences are MGHDK and SYGVNS. V was pared by 4 bases and J by 6 bases, with 10 bases of the junction left unmatched. The CDR3 has 15 residues.

The chain joins TRBV19 to TRBJ2-7; tentative D call: TRBD2 (5 bases). V was cut by 3 bases and J by 6 bases, with 12 bases left in between. This CDR3 has 13 residues. Germline CDR1 LNHDA, CDR2 SQIVND (reference sequence). CDR3 region: CASSIIGVSEQYF. The CDR3, as DNA: TGTGCCAGTAGTATCATCGGGGTCTCCGAGCAGTACTTC.

The chain carries TRBV5-4 and TRBJ1-6; tentatively, D is TRBD1 (5 bases). This CDR3 spans 14 amino acids. CDR1 and CDR2 (germline): SGHNT, YYREEE (reference sequence). Trimming stripped 4 bases from V and 10 bases from J, with 15 bases between. The CDR3 protein is CASSPRRAGSPLHF. The CDR3 DNA reads as TGTGCCAGCAGCCCCCGGAGGGCAGGGTCACCCCTCCACTTT.

The V call is TRBV20-1, the J call TRBJ2-3; D perhaps matches TRBD2 (5 bases). The V gene's germline CDR1 is DFQATT and CDR2 SNEGSKA (reference sequence). V was pared by 5 bases and J by 2 bases, with 8 bases between. This CDR3 contains 12 residues. This CDR3 is CSARGATDTQYF. For the CDR3, the DNA is TGCAGTGCTCGGGGAGCCACAGATACGCAGTATTTT.

This clonotype has just a few counts. The J gene is TRBJ2-7, the V gene TRBV13; TRBD2 might be the D (6 bases). Trimming pared 4 bases from V and 4 bases from J, leaving 20 bases between. Per the germline V gene, CDR1 is PRHDT and CDR2 is FYEKMQ (reference sequence). The CDR3 extends over 16 amino acids. CDR3 loop: CASSSLPPGADYEQYF. DNA of the CDR3: TGTGCCAGCAGCTCCCTCCCCCCGGGAGCCGATTACGAGCAGTACTTC.

This clonotype came up a few times. The chain carries TRBV20-1 and TRBJ2-7; the match to TRBD1 covers 8 bases. Germline loops: CDR1 DFQATT, CDR2 SNEGSKA (reference sequence). The CDR3 sequence is 12 residues long. The V and J ends lost 6 bases and 7 bases, in that order; junction bases with no gene match: 8. CDR3: CSALDRVGEQYF. The CDR3 coding sequence is TGCAGTGCCCTGGACAGGGTAGGGGAGCAGTACTTC.

The gene calls are TRBV28 and TRBJ2-3; 10 nucleotides match TRBD1. Looked up from germline, CDR1 is MDHEN and CDR2 is SYDVKM. The CDR3 has 15 residues. The J segment lost 0 bases and the V segment lost 6 bases, leaving 3 bases of the junction unmatched. CDR3 nucleotide sequence: TGTGCCAGCAGCGGGGACAGGGGCAGCACAGATACGCAGTATTTT. Protein sequence: CASSGDRGSTDTQYF.

The chain is built from TRBV12-3 or TRBV12-4 and TRBJ2-5, with 8 bases matching TRBD2. V was pared by 6 bases and J by 4 bases, with 13 bases of the junction left unmatched. This CDR3 spans 16 amino acids. The CDR3 loop reads CASSPQGLEGVETQYF. Here the CDR3 DNA reads TGTGCCAGCAGCCCCCAGGGACTAGAGGGTGTAGAGACCCAGTACTTC.

Regarding this clonotype: A read error may explain this, as a much larger clone is one base away. The chain couples TRBV9 to TRBJ2-2; TRBD1 agrees at 9 bases. The CDR3 sequence is 16 residues long. Germline V gene data show CDR1 as SGDLS and CDR2 as YYNGEE. CDR3 region: CASSGRQGVYTRELFF. The CDR3 DNA reads as TGTGCCAGCAGCGGGAGACAGGGGGTATACACCAGGGAGCTGTTTTTT.

In the case of this clonotype: A single base separates this from a much larger clone, so it may be a read error. The conserved phenylalanine or tryptophan normally closing the CDR3 is absent here, so this likely arose from a read error. The V and J genes are TRBV5-1 and TRBJ2-7; 11 bases fit TRBD1. The germline V gene has CDR1 SGHRS and CDR2 YFSETQ. V trimming: 4 bases; J trimming: 3 bases; junction bases outside the gene matches: 3. The CDR3 has 14 amino acids. This chain's CDR3 is CASSIGTGGYEQYL. In nucleotides, the CDR3 is TGCGCCAGCAGCATCGGGACAGGGGGCTACGAGCAGTACCTC.

The chain recombines TRBV13 with TRBJ2-7; D not certain. V dropped 0 bases and J dropped 6 bases, with 12 bases sitting between them. The CDR3 is 14 amino acids. Germline CDR1 PRHDT, CDR2 FYEKMQ (reference sequence). The CDR3 DNA reads as TGTGCCAGCAGCTTAGGGGCCTCGACTGGCGAGCAGTACTTC. This gives the protein CASSLGASTGEQYF. The whole variable domain, remainder taken from reference TRBV13 and TRBJ2-7, is AAGVIQSPRHLIKEKRETATLKCYPIPRHDTVYWYQQGPGQDPQFLISFYEKMQSDKGSIPDRFSAQQFSDYHSELNMSSLELGDSALYFCASSLGASTGEQYFGPGTRLTVT.